The clone carrying this T cell receptor (beta chain) occurred a few times. The data were taken from a study of blood T cell repertoires in COVID-19. Germline trimming cut 6 bases from V and 4 bases from J; bases unmatched to any gene: 8. The CDR3 runs to 15 residues. Germline CDR1 reads MDHEN; CDR2 reads SYDVKM. Repertoires were generated with immunoSEQ multiplex PCR, while TCRdb's copy carries only in-frame clones and drops some. The profile shows fewer than 450,000 clones, about 90% of them singletons. The sequenced sample was PBMCs or T cells enriched from blood (not recorded which). This clonotype was sampled from a man between 18 and 29 years old who had recovered from COVID-19. The J gene is TRBJ1-3, the V gene TRBV28; TRBD1 agrees at 8 bases. The chain's CDR3 is CASRPQGAGGNTIYF. The DNA of the CDR3 is TGTGCCAGCAGACCGCAGGGGGCGGGGGGAAACACCATATATTTT.